This TCR beta chain was sequenced for a study of T-cell reconstitution after alpha-beta-depleted transplantation in children. Study-wide results and caveats: Some patients' high day-60 TCRbeta diversity was traced to surviving recipient T cells and thymic progenitors.

Trimming left V 4 bases short and J 2 bases short, with 15 bases between. The CDR3 runs 15 residues. A remark on this clonotype: Its specificity is not known.

Unique molecular identifiers featured in how the TCRbeta library was prepared. TCRdb processed the PCR reads anew with MiXCR; each CDR3 protein has one entry. This table has almost 500,000 distinct CDR3 sequences, about 10% appearing once. The rearrangement uses TRBV12-3 or TRBV12-4 and TRBJ2-7; D perhaps matches TRBD2 (7 bases). The material sequenced was PBMCs, taken before TCRalphabeta/CD19-depleted stem cell transplant. The clonotype originates from a child aged 2 to 10 with inherited bone marrow failure, due to receive a stem cell transplant. CDR3 in DNA: TGTGCCAGCAGTTCCCGCCGGGGGGCCCCCTACGAGCAGTACTTC. It codes for CASSSRRGAPYEQYF.